The 6 T cell receptor beta chains below were found in one sample sequenced in a study of cytomegalovirus exposure and HLA in healthy donors. In the PCR, 60 Vbeta and 13 Jbeta primers were used. Generated by immunoSEQ multiplex PCR, the TCRdb table keeps only in-frame clones and is missing some. The sample totals 40,000 to 60,000 clones. The sequenced sample consisted of PBMCs. These receptors came from a male donor in good health and CMV-seropositive.

The V call is TRBV6-5, the J call TRBJ1-5, with a tentative D call TRBD1 (6 bases). Between the trimmed V and J ends, which lost 0 bases and 5 bases, there was a span of 14 bases. This CDR3 has 16 amino acids. The germline V gene encodes CDR1 MNHEY and CDR2 SVGAGI. CDR3 protein: CASSYSGASSHQPQHF. DNA for the CDR3: TGTGCCAGCAGTTACTCGGGGGCTTCCTCCCATCAGCCCCAGCATTTT.

The chain is built from TRBV20-1 and TRBJ2-7; 8 bases are a match to TRBD1. V lost 5 bases, J lost 3 bases, and 0 bases stayed unmatched. CDR3 length: 11 amino acids. Germline V CDR1 and CDR2: DFQATT, SNEGSKA (reference sequence). CDR3 sequence (DNA): TGCAGTGCTGGACAGGGCTACGAGCAGTACTTC. Amino acid sequence: CSAGQGYEQYF.

The J gene is TRBJ2-7, the V gene TRBV6-6, with 7 nucleotides matching TRBD1. Per germline, CDR1 MNHNY and CDR2 SVGAGI (reference sequence). The ends lost 0 bases at V and 4 bases at J; junction bases unmatched: 6. This CDR3 region has 15 residues. Here the CDR3 reads CASSYSRDSQYEQYF. CDR3 coding DNA: TGTGCCAGCAGTTACTCGAGGGACAGTCAGTACGAGCAGTACTTC.

J is TRBJ1-4 and V is TRBV7-2; 9 bases match TRBD1. V trimming: 9 bases; J trimming: 5 bases; junction bases outside the gene matches: 7. Germline values: CDR1 SGHTA, CDR2 FQGNSA. The CDR3 totals 14 residues. In nucleotides, the CDR3 is TGTGCCAGTATGAGGGACAGGGTGAATGAAAAACTGTTTTTT. It translates to CASMRDRVNEKLFF. Combining the CDR3 with reference TRBV7-2 and TRBJ1-4 gives the whole variable domain GAGVSQSPSNKVTEKGKDVELRCDPISGHTALYWYRQSLGQGLEFLIYFQGNSAPDKSGLPSDRFSAERTGGSVSTLTIQRTQQEDSAVYLCASMRDRVNEKLFFGSGTQLSVL.

The gene calls are TRBV15 and TRBJ2-5, with D perhaps TRBD2 (5 bases). The CDR3 extends over 13 amino acids. Germline V gives CDR1 LNHNV, CDR2 YYDKDF (reference sequence). Trimming pared 0 bases from V and 11 bases from J, leaving 13 bases between. DNA of the CDR3: TGTGCCACCAGCAGAGACGAATTGTGGGAGCAGTACTTC. Translating it yields CATSRDELWEQYF.

This chain connects TRBV7-2 to TRBJ2-7; 11 nucleotides match TRBD2. Germline V gives CDR1 SGHTA, CDR2 FQGNSA. CDR3 length equals 15 residues. V was clipped by 3 bases and J by 1 base; unmatched bases: 2. The CDR3 is CASSLRLAGSYEQYF. DNA of the CDR3: TGTGCCAGCAGCTTGCGACTAGCGGGGTCCTACGAGCAGTACTTC.